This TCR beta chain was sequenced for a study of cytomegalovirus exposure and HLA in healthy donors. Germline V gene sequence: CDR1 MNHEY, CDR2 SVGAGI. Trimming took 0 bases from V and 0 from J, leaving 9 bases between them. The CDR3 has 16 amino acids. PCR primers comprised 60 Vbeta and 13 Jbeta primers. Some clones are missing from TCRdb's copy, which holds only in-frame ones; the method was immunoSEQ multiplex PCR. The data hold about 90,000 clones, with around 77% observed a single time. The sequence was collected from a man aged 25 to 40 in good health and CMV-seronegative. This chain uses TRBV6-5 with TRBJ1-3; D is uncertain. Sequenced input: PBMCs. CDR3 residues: CASSYSVRSSGNTIYF. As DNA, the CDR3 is TGTGCCAGCAGTTACTCTGTACGGAGCTCTGGAAACACCATATATTTT.